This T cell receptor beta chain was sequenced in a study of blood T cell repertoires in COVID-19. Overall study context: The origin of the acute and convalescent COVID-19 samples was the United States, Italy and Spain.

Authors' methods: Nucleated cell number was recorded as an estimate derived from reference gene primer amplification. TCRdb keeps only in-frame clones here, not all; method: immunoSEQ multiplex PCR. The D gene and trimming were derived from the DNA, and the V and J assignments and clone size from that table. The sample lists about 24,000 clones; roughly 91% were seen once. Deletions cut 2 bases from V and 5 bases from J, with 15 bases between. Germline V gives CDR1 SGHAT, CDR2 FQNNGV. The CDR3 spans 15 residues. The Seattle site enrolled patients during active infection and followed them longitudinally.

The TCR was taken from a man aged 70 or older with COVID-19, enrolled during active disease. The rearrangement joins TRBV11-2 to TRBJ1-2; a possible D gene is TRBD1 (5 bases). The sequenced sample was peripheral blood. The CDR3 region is CASSLLIGAVYGYTF. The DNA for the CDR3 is TGTGCCAGCAGCTTACTTATAGGGGCCGTATATGGCTACACCTTC.